This TCR beta chain was captured in a study of blood T cells in healthy people across ages. Study-level information: T cells yielded about one barcoded beta molecule per two cells through template switching. The study, taken as a whole, reports: Unknown CMV status may confound age-related changes in expanded clones.

In this sample, this clonotype turned up many times. What it binds is not known. V was trimmed by 8 bases and J by 1 base, leaving 15 bases between them. This CDR3 contains 14 residues. The germline gives CDR1 MNHNY, CDR2 SVGAGI (reference sequence). PCR was performed a second time for about 6 to 11 cycles using a sample-barcoded 5' primer and a J-beta primer mix. TCRdb processed the 5' RACE reads anew with MiXCR; each CDR3 protein has one entry. The sample records 590,000 or so distinct CDR3 sequences, about 30% being singletons. Those donating, healthy Caucasian individuals from Russia, were aged roughly 6 to 90.

The TCR sequence derives from a woman older than 75 in good health. The genes are TRBV6-6 and TRBJ2-7; perhaps D is TRBD1 or TRBD2 (5 bases each). The sample taken for sequencing was blood. This chain's CDR3 is CASRSGRLSYEQYF. In DNA form, the CDR3 reads TGTGCCAGCCGGTCAGGGAGACTTTCCTACGAGCAGTACTTC.